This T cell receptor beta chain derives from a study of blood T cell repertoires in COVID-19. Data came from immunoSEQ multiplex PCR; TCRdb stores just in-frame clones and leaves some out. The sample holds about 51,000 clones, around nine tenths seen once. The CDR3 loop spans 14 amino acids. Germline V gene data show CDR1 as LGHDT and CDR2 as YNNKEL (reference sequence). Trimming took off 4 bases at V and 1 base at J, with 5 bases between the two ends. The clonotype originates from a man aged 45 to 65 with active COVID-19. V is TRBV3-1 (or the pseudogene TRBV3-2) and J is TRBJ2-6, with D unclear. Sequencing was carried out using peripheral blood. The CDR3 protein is CASSLQSGANVLTF. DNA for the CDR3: TGTGCCAGCAGCCTCCAATCTGGGGCCAACGTCCTGACTTTC.